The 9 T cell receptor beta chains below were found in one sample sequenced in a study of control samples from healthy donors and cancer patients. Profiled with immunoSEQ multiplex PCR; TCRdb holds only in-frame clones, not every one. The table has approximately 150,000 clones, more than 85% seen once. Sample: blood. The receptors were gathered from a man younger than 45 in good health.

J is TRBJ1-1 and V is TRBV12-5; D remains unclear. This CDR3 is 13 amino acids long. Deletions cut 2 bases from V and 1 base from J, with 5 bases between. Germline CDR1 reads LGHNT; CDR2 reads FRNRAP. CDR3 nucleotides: TGTGCTAGTGGTTTGAGCGGGAACACTGAAGCTTTCTTT. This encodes CASGLSGNTEAFF.

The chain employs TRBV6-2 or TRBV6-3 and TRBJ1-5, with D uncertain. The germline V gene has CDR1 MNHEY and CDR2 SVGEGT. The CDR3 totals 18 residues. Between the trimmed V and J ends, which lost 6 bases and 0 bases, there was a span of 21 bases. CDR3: CASSRDRSIMDSNQPQHF. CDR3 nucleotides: TGTGCCAGCAGCCGAGACCGCTCCATTATGGATAGCAATCAGCCCCAGCATTTT.

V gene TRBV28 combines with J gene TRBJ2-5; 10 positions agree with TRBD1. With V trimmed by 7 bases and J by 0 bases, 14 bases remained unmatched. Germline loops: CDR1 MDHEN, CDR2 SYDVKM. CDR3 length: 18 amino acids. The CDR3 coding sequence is TGTGCCAGCATGGTGAGGGGGATGACAGGGGGCAACCAAGAGACCCAGTACTTC. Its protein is CASMVRGMTGGNQETQYF.

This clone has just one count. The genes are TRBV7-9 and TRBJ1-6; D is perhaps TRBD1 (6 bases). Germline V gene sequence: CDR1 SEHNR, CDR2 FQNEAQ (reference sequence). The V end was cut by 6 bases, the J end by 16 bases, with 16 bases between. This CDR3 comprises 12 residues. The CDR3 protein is CASSSQGSRLHF. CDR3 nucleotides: TGTGCCAGCAGTTCTCAGGGGAGCAGACTCCACTTT.

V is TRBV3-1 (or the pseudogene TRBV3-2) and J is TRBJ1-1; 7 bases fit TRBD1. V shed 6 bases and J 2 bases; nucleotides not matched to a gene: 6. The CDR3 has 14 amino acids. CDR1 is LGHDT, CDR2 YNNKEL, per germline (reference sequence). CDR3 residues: CASSPGTENTEAFF. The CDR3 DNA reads TGTGCCAGCAGTCCCGGGACAGAAAACACTGAAGCTTTCTTT.

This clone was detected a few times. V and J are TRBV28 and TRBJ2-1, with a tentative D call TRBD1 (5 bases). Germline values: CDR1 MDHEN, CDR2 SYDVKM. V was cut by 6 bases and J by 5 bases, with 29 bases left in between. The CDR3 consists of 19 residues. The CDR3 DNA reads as TGTGCCAGCAGCACAACGATCGACAGCGAAAGGGTGGATAACAATGAGCAGTTCTTC. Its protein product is CASSTTIDSERVDNNEQFF.

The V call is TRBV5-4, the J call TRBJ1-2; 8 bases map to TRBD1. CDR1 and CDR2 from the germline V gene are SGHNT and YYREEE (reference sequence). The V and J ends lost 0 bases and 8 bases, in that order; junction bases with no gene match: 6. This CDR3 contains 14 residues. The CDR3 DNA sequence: TGTGCCAGCAGCTTGGCAGGGGGCCGTGGAGGCTACACCTTC. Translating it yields CASSLAGGRGGYTF. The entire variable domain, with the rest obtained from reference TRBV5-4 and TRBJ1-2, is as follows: ETGVTQSPTHLIKTRGQQVTLRCSSQSGHNTVSWYQQALGQGPQFIFQYYREEENGRGNFPPRFSGLQFPNYSSELNVNALELDDSALYLCASSLAGGRGGYTFGSGTRLTVV.

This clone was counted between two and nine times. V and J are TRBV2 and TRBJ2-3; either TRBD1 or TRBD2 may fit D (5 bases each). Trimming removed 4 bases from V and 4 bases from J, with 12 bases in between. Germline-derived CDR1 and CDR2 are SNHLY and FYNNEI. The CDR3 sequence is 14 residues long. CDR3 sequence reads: CASSVFGAPDTQYF. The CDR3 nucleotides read TGTGCCAGCAGTGTCTTCGGGGCTCCAGATACGCAGTATTTT. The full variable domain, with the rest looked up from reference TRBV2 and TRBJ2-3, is EPEVTQTPSHQVTQMGQEVILRCVPISNHLYFYWYRQILGQKVEFLVSFYNNEISEKSEIFDDQFSVERPDGSNFTLKIRSTKLEDSAMYFCASSVFGAPDTQYFGPGTRLTVL.

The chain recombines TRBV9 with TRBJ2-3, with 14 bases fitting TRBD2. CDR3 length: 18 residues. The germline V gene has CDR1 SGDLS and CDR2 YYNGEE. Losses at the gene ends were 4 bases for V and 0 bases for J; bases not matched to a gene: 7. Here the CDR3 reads CASSLRTSGGTSTDTQYF. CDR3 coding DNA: TGTGCCAGCAGCCTCCGGACTAGCGGGGGGACTAGCACAGATACGCAGTATTTT. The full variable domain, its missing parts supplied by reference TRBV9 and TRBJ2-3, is DSGVTQTPKHLITATGQRVTLRCSPRSGDLSVYWYQQSLDQGLQFLIQYYNGEERAKGNILERFSAQQFPDLHSELNLSSLELGDSALYFCASSLRTSGGTSTDTQYFGPGTRLTVL.